This T cell receptor (beta chain) appears in the sequencing data of a study of blood T cell repertoires in COVID-19. Germline V gene sequence: CDR1 SGHVS, CDR2 FQNEAQ. The CDR3 is 17 residues long. Trimming left V 0 bases short and J 0 bases short, with 14 bases between. Generated by immunoSEQ multiplex PCR, the TCRdb table keeps only in-frame clones and is missing some. The table records about 140,000 clones, around 87% of them present only once. The gene calls are TRBV7-8 and TRBJ1-1, with no clear D. The sequenced material came from peripheral blood. The source of this sequence is a human donor in a cohort sampled during active COVID-19. In DNA, the CDR3 is TGTGCCAGCAGCTTAGCGCTCGCGGAGAGGGTGAACACTGAAGCTTTCTTT. It translates to CASSLALAERVNTEAFF.